A selection of T cell receptor beta chains follows, all from one sample in a study of T cells in Graves' hyperthyroidism and ophthalmopathy. MiXCR, run by TCRdb on the multiplex PCR reads, gives a single entry per CDR3 protein. Among about 320,000 distinct CDR3 sequences listed, around 17% were seen once. The sample was blood. The receptors were gathered from a man aged 30-40 years with Graves' hyperthyroidism. Each CDR3 is given with its conserved first and last residue. A D gene is named only where the DNA matches it firmly. Size is stated for part of the rows, as once, few or many counts, or as a class when the clone is expanded.

CDR3 length,V gene,clone size,J gene,D gene,CDR3 protein,CDR3 DNA
10,TRBV29-1,many,TRBJ1-1,-,CSAEMAEAFF,TGCAGCGCCGAAATGGCAGAAGCTTTCTTT
13,TRBV3-1,-,TRBJ2-1,TRBD2,CASSQEFGGEGFF,TGTGCCAGCAGCCAAGAGTTCGGGGGGGAGGGTTTCTTC
18,TRBV12-3/TRBV12-4,many,TRBJ2-1,TRBD2,CASSYGTSGSYNFNEQFF,TGTGCCAGCAGCTACGGGACTAGCGGGAGCTACAATTTCAATGAGCAGTTCTTC
14,TRBV24-1,many,TRBJ2-1,-,CATSDEKAVGEQFF,TGTGCCACCAGTGATGAAAAGGCGGTAGGTGAGCAGTTCTTC
17,TRBV19,-,TRBJ2-3,TRBD2,CASSPLGLAGITDTQYF,TGTGCCAGTAGTCCACTGGGACTAGCGGGTATCACAGATACGCAGTATTTT
14,TRBV20-1,few,TRBJ2-2,-,CSALDNSNTGELFF,TGCAGTGCTTTGGACAACTCCAACACCGGGGAGCTGTTTTTT
16,TRBV5-4,few,TRBJ2-1,-,CASSPGGLEGYNEQFF,TGTGCCAGCAGCCCCGGCGGACTTGAGGGGTACAATGAGCAGTTCTTC
14,TRBV27,-,TRBJ1-1,-,CASSLTVGRTEAFF,TGTGCCAGCAGTTTAACGGTGGGACGGACTGAAGCTTTCTTT
13,TRBV6-2/TRBV6-3,many,TRBJ1-1,-,CASSLLTNTEAFF,TGTGCCAGCAGTTTACTAACGAACACTGAAGCTTTCTTT
15,TRBV4-1,few,TRBJ1-1,-,CASSHSGQRDTEAFF,TGCGCCAGCAGCCACTCAGGACAGAGGGACACTGAAGCTTTCTTT
14,TRBV6-9,few,TRBJ1-2,-,CASSYVVGGDGYTF,TGTGCCAGCAGTTATGTGGTAGGGGGTGACGGCTACACCTTC
15,TRBV18,few,TRBJ2-7,-,CASSPRTALGYEQYF,TGTGCCAGCTCACCAAGGACGGCCCTCGGCTACGAGCAGTACTTC
15,TRBV12-3/TRBV12-4,-,TRBJ1-5,TRBD1,CASSFGQGSNQPQHF,TGTGCCAGCAGCTTTGGACAGGGTAGCAATCAGCCCCAGCATTTT
12,TRBV7-8,-,TRBJ2-1,TRBD2,CAGGGGYNEQFF,TGTGCGGGCGGGGGGGGATACAATGAGCAGTTCTTC
14,TRBV20-1,many,TRBJ2-1,TRBD2,CSARFLAGVNEQFF,TGCAGTGCTAGGTTCCTAGCGGGAGTAAATGAGCAGTTCTTC
13,TRBV20-1,many,TRBJ2-3,-,CSARVPGSDTQYF,TGCAGTGCTAGGGTCCCAGGGTCAGATACGCAGTATTTT
14,TRBV9,few,TRBJ2-5,TRBD1,CASSVYGTEETQYF,TGTGCCAGCAGCGTCTATGGGACAGAAGAGACCCAGTACTTC
13,TRBV12-3/TRBV12-4,many,TRBJ1-5,-,CASSFSGNGPQHF,TGTGCCAGCAGTTTTAGTGGAAATGGGCCCCAGCATTTT
14,TRBV7-2,few,TRBJ2-5,-,CASSFARGGETQYF,TGTGCCAGCAGCTTCGCCCGGGGCGGTGAGACCCAGTACTTC
16,TRBV6-1,-,TRBJ1-5,TRBD1,CASSRTGGRMDQPQHF,TGTGCCAGCAGTCGGACAGGGGGTAGGATGGATCAGCCCCAGCATTTT
16,TRBV2,many,TRBJ2-1,TRBD1,CASRDTTGVGRNEQFF,TGTGCCAGCAGAGACACTACAGGGGTTGGGCGCAATGAGCAGTTCTTC
15,TRBV6-2/TRBV6-3,-,TRBJ1-2,-,CASSYLLSDSYGYTF,TGTGCCAGCAGTTATCTGCTGTCCGACAGTTATGGCTACACCTTC
18,TRBV28,many,TRBJ1-1,TRBD1,CASSPSDRVGSPNTEAFF,TGTGCCAGCAGTCCCTCCGACAGGGTGGGGTCGCCTAACACTGAAGCTTTCTTT
14,TRBV29-1,many,TRBJ2-5,-,CSVVEGRGGETQYF,TGCAGCGTTGTGGAGGGCAGGGGTGGTGAGACCCAGTACTTC
11,TRBV30,many,TRBJ2-3,-,CAWSVKDTQYF,TGTGCCTGGAGTGTAAAGGATACGCAGTATTTT
12,TRBV2,many,TRBJ2-7,-,CASKTASYEQYF,TGTGCCAGCAAAACAGCGTCCTACGAGCAGTACTTC
14,TRBV18,-,TRBJ2-2,TRBD2,CASSPGLANGELFF,TGTGCCAGCTCACCAGGACTAGCGAACGGGGAGCTGTTTTTT
13,TRBV12-3/TRBV12-4,many,TRBJ1-5,-,CASTRGWNQPQHF,TGTGCCAGCACCAGGGGCTGGAATCAGCCCCAGCATTTT
15,TRBV11-2,many,TRBJ1-2,-,CASSLGGLNLGGYTF,TGTGCCAGCAGCTTAGGAGGTTTGAACCTGGGGGGCTACACCTTC
15,TRBV28,many,TRBJ2-7,-,CASTLGTGVTYEQYF,TGTGCCAGCACCCTTGGTACAGGCGTTACCTACGAGCAGTACTTC
13,TRBV5-1,few,TRBJ1-5,-,CASRKDSNQPQHF,TGCGCCAGCAGGAAAGACAGCAATCAGCCCCAGCATTTT
13,TRBV6-6,-,TRBJ2-5,-,CASSYGVGKTQYF,TGTGCCAGCAGTTACGGGGTAGGGAAGACCCAGTACTTC
13,TRBV28,many,TRBJ2-7,-,CASSPTGLPEQYF,TGTGCCAGCAGTCCTACAGGGCTCCCCGAGCAGTACTTC